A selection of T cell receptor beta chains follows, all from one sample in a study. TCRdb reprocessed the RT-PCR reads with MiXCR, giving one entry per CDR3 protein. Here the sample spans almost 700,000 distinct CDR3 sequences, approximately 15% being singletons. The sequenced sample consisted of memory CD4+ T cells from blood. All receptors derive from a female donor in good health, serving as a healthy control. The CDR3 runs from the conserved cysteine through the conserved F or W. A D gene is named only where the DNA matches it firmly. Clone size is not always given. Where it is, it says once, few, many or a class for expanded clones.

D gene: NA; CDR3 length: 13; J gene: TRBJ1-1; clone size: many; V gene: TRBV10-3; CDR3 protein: CAISAGMNTEAFF; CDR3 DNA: TGTGCCATCTCGGCGGGGATGAACACTGAAGCTTTCTTT
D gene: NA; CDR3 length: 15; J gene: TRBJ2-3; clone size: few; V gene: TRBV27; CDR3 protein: CASSFWGGHTDTQYF; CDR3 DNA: TGTGCCAGCAGTTTTTGGGGGGGGCACACAGATACGCAGTATTTT
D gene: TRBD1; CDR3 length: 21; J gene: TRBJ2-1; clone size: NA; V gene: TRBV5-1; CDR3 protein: CASSQRRSAVRDRPTYNEQFF; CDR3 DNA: TGCGCCAGCAGCCAACGTCGATCTGCGGTACGGGACAGGCCCACCTACAATGAGCAGTTCTTC
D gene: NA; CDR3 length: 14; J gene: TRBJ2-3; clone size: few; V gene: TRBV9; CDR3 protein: CASSAGVTRDTQYF; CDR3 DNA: TGTGCCAGCAGCGCAGGGGTGACGAGGGATACGCAGTATTTT
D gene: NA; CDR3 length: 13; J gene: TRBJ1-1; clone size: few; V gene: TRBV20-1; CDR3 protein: CSAEWSGATEAFF; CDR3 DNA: TGCAGTGCCGAATGGTCAGGGGCGACTGAAGCTTTCTTT
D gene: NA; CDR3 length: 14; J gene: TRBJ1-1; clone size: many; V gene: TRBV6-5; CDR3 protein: CASSYSTVVTEAFF; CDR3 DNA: TGTGCCAGCAGTTACTCCACAGTGGTCACTGAAGCTTTCTTT
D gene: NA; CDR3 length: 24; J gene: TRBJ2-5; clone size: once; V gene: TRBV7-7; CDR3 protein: CASSYYICSARDRADFPPQETQYF; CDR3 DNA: NA
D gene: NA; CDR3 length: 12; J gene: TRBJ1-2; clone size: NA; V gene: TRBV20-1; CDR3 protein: CSAAMDPYGYTF; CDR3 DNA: TGCAGTGCCGCAATGGATCCCTATGGCTACACCTTC
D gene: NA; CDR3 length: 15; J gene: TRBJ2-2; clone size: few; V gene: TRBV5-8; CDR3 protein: CASSLFSAYAGELFF; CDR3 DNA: TGTGCCAGCAGCTTGTTCTCGGCGTACGCCGGGGAGCTGTTTTTT
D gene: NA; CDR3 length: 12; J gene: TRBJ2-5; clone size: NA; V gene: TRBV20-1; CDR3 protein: CSATGNKETQYF; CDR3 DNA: TGCAGTGCCACCGGGAACAAAGAGACCCAGTACTTC
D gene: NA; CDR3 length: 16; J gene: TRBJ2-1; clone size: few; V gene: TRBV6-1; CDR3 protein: CASSELSARSSNEQFF; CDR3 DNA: TGTGCCAGCAGTGAATTGTCTGCCCGATCAAGCAATGAGCAGTTCTTC
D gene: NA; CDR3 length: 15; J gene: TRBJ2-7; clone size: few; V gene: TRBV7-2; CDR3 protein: CASSFAGLGNMGQYF; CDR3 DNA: TGTGCCAGCAGCTTCGCAGGACTCGGTAATATGGGGCAGTACTTC
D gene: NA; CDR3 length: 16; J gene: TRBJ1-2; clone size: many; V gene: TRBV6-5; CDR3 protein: CASSYFPLGANYGYTF; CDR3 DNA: TGTGCCAGCAGTTACTTCCCTCTCGGGGCTAACTATGGCTACACCTTC
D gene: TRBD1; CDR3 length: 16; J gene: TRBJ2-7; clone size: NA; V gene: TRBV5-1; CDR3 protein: CASSQASGTGSYEQYF; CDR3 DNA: TGCGCCAGCAGCCAAGCGAGCGGGACAGGGAGCTACGAGCAGTACTTC